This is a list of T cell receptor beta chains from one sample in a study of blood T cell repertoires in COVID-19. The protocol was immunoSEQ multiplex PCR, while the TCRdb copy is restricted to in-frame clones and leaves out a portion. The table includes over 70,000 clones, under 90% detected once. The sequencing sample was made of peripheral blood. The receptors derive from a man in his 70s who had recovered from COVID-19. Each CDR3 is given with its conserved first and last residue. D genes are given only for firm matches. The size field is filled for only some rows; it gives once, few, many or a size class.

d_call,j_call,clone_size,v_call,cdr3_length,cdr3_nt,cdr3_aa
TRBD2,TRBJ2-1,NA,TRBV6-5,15,TGTGCCACCAGACTAGCGGGGGGAGCCTACAATGAGCAGTTCTTC,CATRLAGGAYNEQFF
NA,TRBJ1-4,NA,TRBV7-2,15,TGTGCCAGCAGACCCGGACAACCGACTAATGAAAAACTGTTTTTT,CASRPGQPTNEKLFF
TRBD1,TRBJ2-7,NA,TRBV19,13,TGTGCCAGTAGTACTCGACAGGGGAGCGAGCAGTACTTC,CASSTRQGSEQYF
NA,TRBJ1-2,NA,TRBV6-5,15,TGTGCCAGCACCCCGGGGTTGGACGGCCGCTATGGCTACACCTTC,CASTPGLDGRYGYTF
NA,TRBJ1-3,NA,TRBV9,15,TGTGCCAGCAGCTCCGGAGGGCAGGGCGGGGACACCATATATTTT,CASSSGGQGGDTIYF
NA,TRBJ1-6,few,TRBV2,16,TGTGCCAGCAGTGATTCAGGGGTGGGTTTTAATTCACCCCTCCACTTT,CASSDSGVGFNSPLHF
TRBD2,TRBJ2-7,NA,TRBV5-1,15,TGCGCCAGCAGCGAGGGACTAGCGGAGTCCTACGAGCAGTACTTC,CASSEGLAESYEQYF
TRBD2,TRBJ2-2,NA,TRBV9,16,TGTGCCAGCAGCTTCACTAGCGGGCCGAACACCGGGGAGCTGTTTTTT,CASSFTSGPNTGELFF
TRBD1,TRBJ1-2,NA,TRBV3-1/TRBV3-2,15,TGTGCCAGCAGCCAAGCACCAGGGGGGAGTCTTGGCTACACCTTC,CASSQAPGGSLGYTF
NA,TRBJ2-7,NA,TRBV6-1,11,TGTGCCAGCAGGGAGAACTACGAGCAGTACTTC,CASRENYEQYF
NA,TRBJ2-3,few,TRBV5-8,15,TGTGCCAGCAGCCATAGACTAGGTTGGCCAGATACGCAGTATTTT,CASSHRLGWPDTQYF
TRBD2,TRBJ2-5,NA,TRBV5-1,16,TGCGCCAGCAGCTTATCTCTAGCGGGAGGCCCATATCCCCAGTACTTC,CASSLSLAGGPYPQYF
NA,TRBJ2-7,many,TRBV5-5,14,TGTGCCAGCAGCTTGGCTAGCTATACCTACGAGCAGTACTTC,CASSLASYTYEQYF
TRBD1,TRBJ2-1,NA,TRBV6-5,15,TGTGCCAGCAGTTACTCGGGACAGGGAGGGGATGAGCAGTTCTTC,CASSYSGQGGDEQFF
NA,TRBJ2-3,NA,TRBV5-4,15,TGTGCCAGCAGCCCCGACAGGCTGACTGTAAAGGCGCAGTATTTT,CASSPDRLTVKAQYF